A selection of T cell receptor beta chains follows, all from one sample in a study of cytomegalovirus exposure and HLA in healthy donors. The assay was immunoSEQ multiplex PCR, and TCRdb's table has in-frame clones only and misses some. The table has under 200,000 clones, about two thirds seen once. Sequencing was carried out using PBMCs. The origin of the receptors is a woman in her thirties in good health and CMV-seronegative. Each CDR3 is given with its conserved first and last residue. Each record gives: D gene, J gene, clone size, V gene, CDR3 protein, CDR3 DNA. D genes are given only for firm matches. Clone size appears in some rows only: once, few, many, or a class for an expanded clone.

>-|TRBJ2-3|-|TRBV4-1
CASSQSGGDTDTQYF
TGCGCCAGCAGCCAATCGGGCGGGGACACAGATACGCAGTATTTT
>TRBD1|TRBJ1-5|-|TRBV7-9
CASSLGTGVYQPQHF
TGTGCCAGCAGCTTAGGGACAGGGGTTTATCAGCCCCAGCATTTT
>TRBD2|TRBJ2-2|few|TRBV7-8
CASSYGASGNTGELFF
TGTGCCAGCAGCTATGGGGCTAGCGGCAACACCGGGGAGCTGTTTTTT
>TRBD2|TRBJ2-5|-|TRBV10-3
CAISATLAGGQETQYF
TGTGCCATCAGTGCTACACTAGCGGGGGGGCAAGAGACCCAGTACTTC
>-|TRBJ2-7|once|TRBV6-5
CASSYSYDSSYEQYF
TGTGCCAGCAGTTACTCTTATGACAGCTCCTACGAGCAGTACTTC
>TRBD2|TRBJ2-2|-|TRBV4-2
CASSPDSGRAGELFF
TGTGCCAGCAGCCCGGATAGCGGGAGGGCCGGGGAGCTGTTTTTT
>-|TRBJ1-2|-|TRBV7-9
CASSFGGLGNYGYTF
TGTGCCAGCAGCTTCGGGGGGCTGGGTAACTATGGCTACACCTTC
>TRBD2|TRBJ2-7|-|TRBV5-4
CASSGGLAGSYEQYF
TGTGCCAGCAGCGGGGGACTAGCGGGGTCCTACGAGCAGTACTTC
>TRBD2|TRBJ2-1|once|TRBV5-1
CASSLGASGSNEQFF
TGCGCCAGCAGCTTGGGGGCTAGCGGGAGCAATGAGCAGTTCTTC
>TRBD2|TRBJ2-2|once|TRBV2
CASSKGLAGSAGELFF
TGCGCCAGCAGCAAAGGACTAGCCGGTAGTGCCGGGGAGCTGTTTTTT
>TRBD1|TRBJ2-7|-|TRBV4-2
CASSQGQGGSYEQYF
TGTGCCAGCAGTCAGGGACAGGGAGGGTCCTACGAGCAGTACTTC
>TRBD2|TRBJ2-1|-|TRBV6-5
CASMVAGGSYNEQFF
TGTGCCAGCATGGTAGCGGGAGGCTCCTACAATGAGCAGTTCTTC
>-|TRBJ1-1|-|TRBV4-3
CASSHSNVQGFDTEAFF
TGCGCCAGCAGCCACTCAAATGTCCAGGGTTTCGACACTGAAGCTTTCTTT
>-|TRBJ1-6|few|TRBV5-1
CASSSGDSPLHF
TGCGCCAGCAGCTCAGGGGATTCACCCCTCCACTTT
>TRBD2|TRBJ2-1|-|TRBV7-3
CASSLAGGYNEQFF
TGTGCCAGCAGCTTAGCGGGGGGGTACAATGAGCAGTTCTTC
>TRBD1|TRBJ2-7|few|TRBV11-2
CASSGYSGTGIHEQYF
TGTGCCAGCAGCGGATATTCAGGGACAGGGATTCACGAGCAGTACTTC
>-|TRBJ2-3|few|TRBV1
CTSSQEPSGNQLVTDTQYF
TGCACCAGCAGCCAAGAACCTAGCGGGAACCAACTCGTCACAGATACGCAGTATTTT
>-|TRBJ2-3|once|TRBV28
CASRSTSTDTQYF
TGTGCCAGCAGGTCGACTTCCACAGATACGCAGTATTTT
>TRBD2|TRBJ2-3|once|TRBV7-2
CASSLLGGRKLNTQYF
TGTGCCAGCAGCTTACTAGGCGGGAGAAAGTTAAATACGCAGTATTTT
>TRBD1|TRBJ1-6|-|TRBV28
CASSYETGVNSPLHF
TGTGCCAGCAGTTACGAGACAGGGGTTAATTCACCCCTCCACTTT
>-|TRBJ1-4|-|TRBV9
CASSVGSLSVEKLFF
TGTGCCAGCAGCGTAGGTAGTCTGAGTGTTGAAAAACTGTTTTTT
>-|TRBJ2-7|-|TRBV6-5
CASRTGRDEQYF
TGTGCCAGCAGAACAGGAAGAGACGAGCAGTACTTC
>-|TRBJ1-1|few|TRBV21-1
CASSVYENTEAFF
TGTGCCAGCTCAGTATACGAGAACACTGAAGCTTTCTTT
>TRBD1|TRBJ1-2|-|TRBV6-6
CATFEGAYGYTF
TGTGCCACTTTCGAGGGGGCCTATGGCTACACCTTC
>-|TRBJ1-1|once|TRBV30
CAWSHVGLPPVSAFF
TGTGCCTGGAGTCATGTGGGACTTCCTCCTGTTTCGGCTTTCTTT
>-|TRBJ2-2|few|TRBV28
CTTSALANTGELFF
TGTACGACATCGGCGCTAGCTAACACCGGGGAGCTGTTTTTT
>TRBD1|TRBJ1-4|-|TRBV29-1
CSVDQGVGEKLFF
TGCAGCGTTGACCAGGGGGTGGGTGAAAAACTGTTTTTT
>-|TRBJ2-7|-|TRBV6-5
CASSRPGTYEQYF
TGTGCCAGCAGTCGTCCAGGGACCTACGAGCAGTACTTC
>-|TRBJ2-3|-|TRBV7-2
CASSSTDTQYF
TGTGCCAGCAGCTCGACAGATACGCAGTATTTT
>-|TRBJ2-3|few|TRBV28
CASSRGEHSTDTQYF
TGTGCCAGCAGCCGCGGGGAGCATAGCACAGATACGCAGTATTTT
>-|TRBJ1-1|-|TRBV4-2
CASSPGGSSLSAEAFF
TGTGCCAGCAGCCCGGGAGGGAGCTCCCTGTCTGCTGAAGCTTTCTTT
>-|TRBJ2-3|-|TRBV27
CASSLGNSGNTQYF
TGTGCCAGCAGTTTAGGGAACTCGGGGAATACGCAGTATTTT
>-|TRBJ2-1|-|TRBV7-9
CASSSPGTLDNEQFF
TGTGCCAGCAGCTCGCCCGGGACACTGGACAATGAGCAGTTCTTC
>-|TRBJ2-2|-|TRBV2
CASTRGATGELFF
TGTGCCAGCACCAGGGGGGCCACCGGGGAGCTGTTTTTT
>-|TRBJ1-1|-|TRBV28
CASSSSGARTEAFF
TGTGCCAGCAGTTCCTCAGGGGCGCGCACTGAAGCTTTCTTT
>-|TRBJ1-2|-|TRBV2
CASSSQGYGYTF
TGTGCCAGCAGTTCGCAGGGGTATGGCTACACCTTC
>-|TRBJ1-6|-|TRBV25-1
CASSGHTGSSYNSPLHF
TGTGCCAGCAGTGGGCATACAGGAAGCTCCTATAATTCACCCCTCCACTTT
>-|TRBJ2-3|-|TRBV19
CASSMWRADTQYF
TGTGCCAGTAGTATGTGGAGGGCAGATACGCAGTATTTT
>TRBD1|TRBJ1-5|-|TRBV5-5
CASSFEPTGDQPQHF
TGTGCCAGCAGCTTCGAACCTACAGGGGATCAGCCCCAGCATTTT
>-|TRBJ2-1|-|TRBV5-6
CASSLVLNEQFF
TGTGCCAGCAGCTTGGTACTCAATGAGCAGTTCTTC
>-|TRBJ1-1|few|TRBV5-1
CASKIRVDTEAFF
TGCGCCAGCAAAATCCGGGTGGACACTGAAGCTTTCTTT
>-|TRBJ1-5|-|TRBV5-6
CASSFRELGNQPQHF
TGTGCCAGCAGCTTTCGCGAATTGGGCAATCAGCCCCAGCATTTT
>-|TRBJ1-5|-|TRBV7-2
CASSIDFSNQPQHF
TGTGCCAGCAGCATAGACTTTAGCAATCAGCCCCAGCATTTT
>-|TRBJ1-1|-|TRBV4-3
CASSQDFSENTEAFF
TGCGCCAGCAGCCAAGATTTTAGTGAGAACACTGAAGCTTTCTTT
>TRBD1|TRBJ2-1|once|TRBV4-1
CASSQPGQGYNEQFF
TGCGCCAGCAGCCAGCCGGGACAGGGATACAATGAGCAGTTCTTC
>TRBD2|TRBJ2-2|-|TRBV30
CAWSPLTSADTGELFF
TGTGCCTGGAGTCCACTGACTAGCGCGGACACCGGGGAGCTGTTTTTT
>-|TRBJ1-5|-|TRBV7-8
CASSLELQPQHF
TGTGCCAGCAGCTTGGAGCTTCAGCCCCAGCATTTT
>-|TRBJ1-1|-|TRBV6-1
CAGGILGTEAFF
TGTGCCGGGGGGATCCTCGGGACTGAAGCTTTCTTT
>TRBD1|TRBJ2-6|-|TRBV9
CASSARQGNRAGANVLTF
TGTGCCAGCAGCGCCCGACAGGGAAATCGGGCTGGGGCCAACGTCCTGACTTTC
>-|TRBJ2-1|-|TRBV19
CASSPLRGISSYNEQFF
TGTGCCAGTAGTCCCCTGAGAGGGATCAGCTCCTACAATGAGCAGTTCTTC
>TRBD2|TRBJ2-7|-|TRBV7-2
CASSLEGLAGGRSYEQYF
TGTGCCAGCAGCTTAGAGGGGCTAGCGGGAGGACGCTCCTACGAGCAGTACTTC
>-|TRBJ2-7|once|TRBV7-9
CASSRTGEIYEQYF
TGTGCCAGCAGCCGGACCGGGGAAATCTACGAGCAGTACTTC
>-|TRBJ1-4|-|TRBV10-3
CARTRGGEKLFF
TGTGCCCGAACCCGGGGGGGGGAAAAACTGTTTTTT
>TRBD1|TRBJ2-7|once|TRBV5-1
CASSALQGAGTYEQYF
TGCGCCAGCAGCGCATTACAGGGGGCCGGTACCTACGAGCAGTACTTC
>TRBD1|TRBJ1-1|-|TRBV6-4
CASSEGQGNEAFF
TGTGCCAGCAGTGAAGGACAGGGGAATGAAGCTTTCTTT
>-|TRBJ2-7|few|TRBV6-6
CASSGLGGYEQYF
TGTGCCAGCAGCGGGTTGGGGGGCTACGAGCAGTACTTC
>-|TRBJ2-3|-|TRBV15
CATSSSLMRTDTQYF
TGTGCCACCAGCAGCTCCCTTATGCGGACAGATACGCAGTATTTT
>-|TRBJ2-1|-|TRBV7-3
CASSYIRENEQFF
TGTGCCAGCAGCTACATCCGGGAGAATGAGCAGTTCTTC
>TRBD2|TRBJ2-2|-|TRBV5-6
CASSDSGTWVGELFF
TGTGCCAGCAGTGATAGCGGGACTTGGGTCGGGGAGCTGTTTTTT